What follows are 30 T cell receptor beta chains derived from one specimen sequenced in a study of blood T cell repertoires in COVID-19. The table came from immunoSEQ multiplex PCR; TCRdb's copy has only in-frame clones and leaves some out. The repertoire includes approximately 32,000 clones, around nine tenths of them detected once, and more than 25% sits in the top ten. Sequenced input: peripheral blood. The receptors were gathered from a human donor in a cohort sampled during active COVID-19.

The genes are TRBV6-4 and TRBJ1-2; 7 bases align to TRBD1. The CDR3 is 14 residues long. Trimming took 6 bases from V and 3 from J; bases not matched to a gene: 7. CDR1 is MRHNA, CDR2 SNTAGT, per germline. CDR3 region: CASRPQGEYYGYTF. As DNA, the CDR3 is TGTGCCAGCAGGCCTCAGGGGGAGTACTATGGCTACACCTTC.

The chain has TRBV19 and TRBJ1-2, with a possible D match to TRBD1 (6 bases). The V and J ends lost 4 bases and 8 bases respectively, with 17 bases between them. The CDR3 is made up of 14 amino acids. CDR1 LNHDA and CDR2 SQIVND come from the germline V gene (reference sequence). CDR3 in DNA: TGTGCCAGTAGTACCGACTCAGGGGTGGCGGGCTACACCTTC. It encodes CASSTDSGVAGYTF. Full variable domain (rest looked up from reference TRBV19 and TRBJ1-2): DGGITQSPKYLFRKEGQNVTLSCEQNLNHDAMYWYRQDPGQGLRLIYYSQIVNDFQKGDIAEGYSVSREKKESFPLTVTSAQKNPTAFYLCASSTDSGVAGYTFGSGTRLTVV.

The J gene is TRBJ2-7, the V gene TRBV7-2, with a possible D match to TRBD1 (6 bases). The CDR3 loop spans 14 amino acids. The ends were cut back, 6 bases at V and 2 bases at J, with 14 bases in the middle. CDR1 SGHTA and CDR2 FQGNSA come from the germline V gene. The CDR3 bases are TGTGCCAGCAGAAGACCTGGGACAACCTACGAGCAGTACTTC. Amino acids: CASRRPGTTYEQYF.

The CDR3 is CASTAGEHQETQYF. DNA for the CDR3: TGTGCCAGCACGGCGGGGGAACACCAAGAGACCCAGTACTTC. The V call is TRBV2, the J call TRBJ2-5; 7 bases are shared with TRBD2. This CDR3 region has 14 residues. After removal of 7 bases from V and 0 bases from J, the junction contained 5 bases not matched to a gene. Germline-derived CDR1 and CDR2 are SNHLY and FYNNEI.

The chain has TRBV10-3 and TRBJ2-7; 7 bases agree with TRBD2. The CDR3 runs 13 residues. The V gene's germline CDR1 is ENHRY and CDR2 SYGVKD. With V trimmed by 9 bases and J by 5 bases, 10 bases remained unmatched. The CDR3 loop is CAMGGRPKNEQYF. In nucleotides, the CDR3 is TGTGCCATGGGGGGGAGGCCTAAGAACGAGCAGTACTTC.

The chain is built from TRBV9 and TRBJ2-3; D may be TRBD1 (6 bases). CDR1 SGDLS and CDR2 YYNGEE come from the germline V gene. The CDR3 covers 14 residues. V lost 0 bases to trimming and J lost 8 bases, with 13 bases between them. The CDR3 DNA is TGTGCCAGCAGCGTAGCAGGGGTGGGCGGTACGCAGTATTTT. Its protein is CASSVAGVGGTQYF.

CDR3: CASSQRQRGDAGELFF. The CDR3, as DNA: TGTGCCAGCAGCCAACGCCAGCGGGGGGATGCCGGGGAGCTGTTTTTT. The chain employs TRBV3-1 (or the pseudogene TRBV3-2) and TRBJ2-2; 9 bases agree with TRBD2. J lost 6 bases, V lost 2 bases, and 7 bases had no gene match. CDR1 and CDR2 from the germline V gene are LGHDT and YNNKEL (reference sequence). The CDR3 loop spans 16 amino acids.

The V and J genes are TRBV5-1 and TRBJ2-5; D is ambiguous. The CDR3 is 14 amino acids. Germline CDR1 and CDR2: SGHRS and YFSETQ. The V end was cut by 0 bases, the J end by 2 bases, with 8 bases between. CDR3 loop: CASSLGPSQETQYF. The CDR3, as DNA: TGCGCCAGCAGCTTGGGGCCCTCGCAAGAGACCCAGTACTTC.

The chain links TRBV27 to TRBJ2-5; 9 positions agree with TRBD1. CDR1 is MNHEY and CDR2 is SMNVEV in the germline V gene (reference sequence). With V trimmed by 6 bases and J by 2 bases, 4 bases remained unmatched. The CDR3 is 14 amino acids. The CDR3 region is CASRGQGRQETQYF. CDR3 in DNA: TGTGCCAGCAGGGGACAGGGCCGGCAAGAGACCCAGTACTTC.

The CDR3 DNA sequence: TGTGCCAGCAGCTTGAGTTCGGGCTCTGGAAACACCATATATTTT. Translated, it gives CASSLSSGSGNTIYF. The chain has TRBV11-2 and TRBJ1-3; D not resolved. CDR3 size: 15 residues. Germline CDR1 is SGHAT and CDR2 is FQNNGV. V lost 3 bases to trimming and J lost 0 bases, with 9 bases between them.

V gene TRBV19 combines with J gene TRBJ1-4, with 8 bases matching TRBD1. Germline lookup yields CDR1 LNHDA and CDR2 SQIVND (reference sequence). This CDR3 comprises 14 residues. Unmatched junction bases numbered 6, after V lost 4 bases and J lost 8 bases. This CDR3 reads CASSTRQGTEKLFF. CDR3 DNA sequence: TGTGCCAGTAGTACGAGACAGGGGACGGAAAAACTGTTTTTT.

CDR3 amino acids: CASGGGWNYGYTF. The CDR3 DNA reads as TGTGCCAGCGGGGGAGGGTGGAACTATGGCTACACCTTC. The chain is built from TRBV4-2 and TRBJ1-2; a possible D gene is TRBD1 (5 bases). There are 13 residues in the CDR3. Germline loops: CDR1 LGHNA, CDR2 YNFKEQ. Trimming cost V 8 bases and J 2 bases, with 12 bases left between them.

This clone was observed a handful of times. The chain carries TRBV6-5 and TRBJ1-2; D gene ambiguous. CDR1 and CDR2 from the germline V gene are MNHEY and SVGAGI. This CDR3 spans 12 amino acids. Trimming took off 8 bases at V and 6 bases at J, with 13 bases between the two ends. The CDR3, as DNA: TGTGCCAGCGACCTTCTAGAGAATGGCTACACCTTC. Translated: CASDLLENGYTF.

CDR3 in amino acids: CASSLKQGYTGELFF. The CDR3 DNA follows: TGTGCCAGCAGCTTAAAACAGGGATACACCGGGGAGCTGTTTTTT. V gene TRBV11-3 combines with J gene TRBJ2-2, with a tentative D call TRBD1 (6 bases). Germline V gives CDR1 SGHNT, CDR2 YENEEA. Trimming cost V 2 bases and J 3 bases, with 10 bases left between them. The CDR3 is made up of 15 amino acids.

The V gene is TRBV5-1, the J gene TRBJ2-4, with D perhaps TRBD1 (6 bases). The CDR3 contains 14 residues. Germline loops: CDR1 SGHRS, CDR2 YFSETQ. Trimming stripped 2 bases from V and 7 bases from J, with 13 bases between. In nucleotides, the CDR3 is TGCGCCAGCAGCTTTGTACAGGGCGGCAACATTCAGTACTTC. It is translated as CASSFVQGGNIQYF.

J is TRBJ1-5 and V is TRBV15; a possible D gene is TRBD1 (6 bases). The CDR3 totals 15 residues. Between the trimmed V and J ends, which lost 0 bases and 3 bases, there was a span of 9 bases. Germline CDR1 LNHNV, CDR2 YYDKDF (reference sequence). The CDR3 DNA reads TGTGCCACCAGCAGAGAACAGGGTAACAATCAGCCCCAGCATTTT. This translates into CATSREQGNNQPQHF.

This clone was seen just once. The rearrangement uses TRBV2 and TRBJ1-1; 9 bases agree with TRBD1. Germline V CDR1 and CDR2: SNHLY, FYNNEI. With V trimmed by 2 bases and J by 1 base, 2 bases remained unmatched. The CDR3 length is 15 residues. The CDR3 DNA is TGTGCCAGCAGTGAATGGACAGGGGCGAACACTGAAGCTTTCTTT. Translated: CASSEWTGANTEAFF.

The chain combines TRBV10-2 with TRBJ2-7, with D possibly TRBD1 on 5 matching bases. The length of the CDR3 is 13 residues. CDR1 is WSHSY and CDR2 is SAAADI in the germline V gene. V lost 5 bases to trimming and J lost 0 bases, with 8 bases between them. CDR3 in amino acids: CASSRQRSYEQYF. CDR3 bases: TGCGCCAGCAGTAGACAGCGCTCCTACGAGCAGTACTTC.

V is TRBV7-9 and J is TRBJ2-3, with 8 bases that match TRBD2. CDR1 and CDR2 (germline): SEHNR, FQNEAQ (reference sequence). The CDR3 is 17 residues long. J lost 0 bases, V lost 4 bases, and 9 bases had no gene match. CDR3 in DNA: TGTGCCAGCAGCTCTGGCGGGGGGCCCATCAGCACAGATACGCAGTATTTT. As protein: CASSSGGGPISTDTQYF.

The table lists this clone with a few counts. This chain uses TRBV6-4 with TRBJ1-5; perhaps TRBD1 as D (6 bases). The ends were cut back, 6 bases at V and 0 bases at J, with 21 bases in the middle. CDR3 length: 18 residues. Looked up from germline, CDR1 is MRHNA and CDR2 is SNTAGT. For the CDR3, the DNA is TGTGCCAGCAGGGTCGGACAGTCCGGCTCCCATAGCAATCAGCCCCAGCATTTT. Translated: CASRVGQSGSHSNQPQHF.

The chain links TRBV19 to TRBJ2-2, with D perhaps TRBD1 (5 bases). This CDR3 is built from 14 residues. Germline CDR1 LNHDA, CDR2 SQIVND (reference sequence). The ends were cut back, 3 bases at V and 3 bases at J, with 8 bases in the middle. The CDR3 here is CASSIQGYTGELFF. The CDR3 DNA is TGTGCCAGTAGTATTCAGGGCTACACCGGGGAGCTGTTTTTT.

The chain combines TRBV20-1 with TRBJ1-6; TRBD1 agrees at 9 bases. J was trimmed by 7 bases and V by 3 bases; bases with no gene match: 7. The CDR3 length is 15 residues. From germline, CDR1 is DFQATT and CDR2 SNEGSKA (reference sequence). CDR3 in DNA: TGCAGTGCTAGTCCCCACAGGGGGCGGAATTCACCCCTCCACTTT. Protein: CSASPHRGRNSPLHF.

V usage is TRBV5-4 and J usage is TRBJ1-6, with 10 bases fitting TRBD1. The CDR3 runs to 15 residues. Germline CDR1 is SGHNT and CDR2 is YYREEE (reference sequence). The V gene end was trimmed by 4 bases and the J gene end by 10 bases; junction bases not matched to a gene: 8. This chain's CDR3 is CASSGPDRGGSPLHF. The CDR3 DNA follows: TGTGCCAGCAGCGGACCGGACAGGGGGGGGTCACCCCTCCACTTT.

By share of the sample, this clone is medium-sized (0.01 to 0.1%). The chain couples TRBV18 to TRBJ1-6; D perhaps matches TRBD1 (5 bases). Looked up from germline, CDR1 is KGHSH and CDR2 is LQKENI. V was trimmed by 3 bases and J by 8 bases, leaving 8 bases between them. This CDR3 spans 13 amino acids. This CDR3 reads CASSPEQDSPLHF. In DNA, the CDR3 is TGTGCCAGCTCACCGGAACAGGATTCACCCCTCCACTTT.

This clone was recorded once. This chain links TRBV19 with TRBJ2-7, with 8 bases identical to TRBD2. The CDR3 totals 13 residues. J was trimmed by 6 bases and V by 4 bases; bases with no gene match: 5. Germline V gene lookup returns CDR1 LNHDA and CDR2 SQIVND (reference sequence). In DNA form, the CDR3 reads TGTGCCAGTAGTACGCTCGGGGGGGCCGAGCAGTACTTC. Amino acid sequence: CASSTLGGAEQYF.

The rearrangement uses TRBV30 and TRBJ2-3; D is possibly TRBD1 (6 bases). This CDR3 comprises 16 residues. Germline V gives CDR1 GTSNPN, CDR2 SVGIG (reference sequence). The V end lost 0 bases, the J end lost 0 bases, and 13 bases lay between the germline ends. The CDR3 coding sequence is TGTGCCTGGAGTGTACTTGGCAGGGGCAGCACAGATACGCAGTATTTT. Its translation is CAWSVLGRGSTDTQYF.

This clone appeared once. J is TRBJ2-1 and V is TRBV7-3; 12 bases fit TRBD2. Germline lookup yields CDR1 SGHTA and CDR2 FQGTGA. After removal of 6 bases from V and 7 bases from J, the junction contained 10 bases not matched to a gene. CDR3 length: 16 amino acids. CDR3 sequence reads: CASSPKPTSGSNEQFF. In nucleotides, the CDR3 is TGTGCCAGCAGTCCAAAACCGACTAGCGGGAGTAATGAGCAGTTCTTC.

CDR3 in amino acids: CASSYGRTQSYEQYF. CDR3 nucleotide sequence: TGTGCCAGCAGTTACGGCCGGACTCAATCCTACGAGCAGTACTTC. The chain links TRBV6-5 to TRBJ2-7; D is possibly TRBD2 (5 bases). Germline lookup yields CDR1 MNHEY and CDR2 SVGAGI. V was clipped by 2 bases and J by 1 base, with 12 bases between them. The CDR3 covers 15 residues.

The CDR3 DNA sequence: TGTGCCAGTAACGGGGTAACCACGAATGAGCAGTTCTTC. Its protein is CASNGVTTNEQFF. V gene TRBV19 combines with J gene TRBJ2-1; tentatively, D is TRBD2 (5 bases). Looked up from germline, CDR1 is LNHDA and CDR2 is SQIVND (reference sequence). Trimming pared 7 bases from V and 7 bases from J, leaving 14 bases between. The CDR3 consists of 13 residues.

This chain links TRBV11-2 with TRBJ2-5; the D is unclear. There are 10 residues in the CDR3. CDR1 is SGHAT and CDR2 is FQNNGV in the germline V gene. With 10 bases removed from V and 7 bases from J, the gap between germline ends came to 10 bases. The CDR3 bases are TGTGCCAACCCCGGAGTGACCCAGTACTTC. It is translated as CANPGVTQYF.